This TCR beta chain is from a study of blood T cell repertoires in COVID-19. CDR1 and CDR2 from the germline V gene are SEHNR and FQNEAQ (reference sequence). This CDR3 is 15 amino acids long. Trimming took 1 base from V and 3 from J; bases not matched to a gene: 4. The assay was immunoSEQ multiplex PCR, and TCRdb's table has in-frame clones only and misses some. The table lists about 400,000 clones, roughly 88% of them singletons. The sample consisted of PBMCs or T cells enriched from blood (not recorded which). The V call is TRBV7-9, the J call TRBJ2-7; TRBD1 matches 9 bases. The source is a woman between 40 and 50 years old with acute COVID-19. CDR3 loop: CASSLVGTGIYEQYF. Written as DNA, the CDR3 is TGTGCCAGCAGCTTAGTCGGGACAGGGATCTACGAGCAGTACTTC.